This is a list of T cell receptor beta chains from one sample in a study of blood T cell repertoires in COVID-19. Produced via immunoSEQ multiplex PCR; TCRdb's table is partial and in-frame only. The table lists 200,000 to 250,000 clones, less than 90% of them singletons, with approximately 6.8% in the top ten. Source material: PBMCs or T cells enriched from blood (not recorded which). The receptors were sampled from a woman aged 40 to 50 who had recovered from COVID-19. The CDR3 runs from the conserved cysteine through the conserved F or W. The D gene is left open where the match is weak. The size field is filled for only some rows; it gives once, few, many or a size class.

D gene	V gene	clone size	J gene	CDR3 DNA	CDR3 protein
TRBD2	TRBV18	-	TRBJ2-1	TGTGCCAGCTCCCAGACAGCGGGAGGTTACAATGAGCAGTTCTTC	CASSQTAGGYNEQFF
-	TRBV6-2/TRBV6-3	-	TRBJ2-2	TGTGCCAGCAGTTACCGGGGATTGAACACCGGGGAGCTGTTTTTT	CASSYRGLNTGELFF
TRBD2	TRBV27	-	TRBJ2-2	TGTGCCAGCCGAACTAGCGGGAGGACGAACACCGGGGAGCTGTTTTTT	CASRTSGRTNTGELFF
-	TRBV28	once	TRBJ2-2	TGTGCCAGCAGCTCCCCGGAAACGGCGGCCGGGGAGCTGTTTTTT	CASSSPETAAGELFF
TRBD2	TRBV20-1	-	TRBJ2-2	TGCAGTGCTAGTCCGGCTAGCGGGAGTTGGATCGGGGAGCTGTTTTTT	CSASPASGSWIGELFF
TRBD2	TRBV19	-	TRBJ2-3	TGTGCCAGTAGTATAGATCGGGGACTAGCGCCTTCTAGCACAGATACGCAGTATTTT	CASSIDRGLAPSSTDTQYF
TRBD2	TRBV9	-	TRBJ2-7	TGTGCCAGCAGCGTCTCCGGGGGGGGTCTCTCCGAGCAGTACTTC	CASSVSGGGLSEQYF
TRBD1	TRBV7-2	once	TRBJ1-3	TGTGCCAGCAGCTTCACAGGGGGCTCTGGAAACACCATATATTTT	CASSFTGGSGNTIYF
-	TRBV6-5	once	TRBJ1-1	TGTGCCAGCAGTTACTCTCAGCGGGTGACGAACACTGAAGCTTTCTTT	CASSYSQRVTNTEAFF
TRBD2	TRBV27	-	TRBJ2-3	TGTGCCAGCAGTATACAACCCCCTGCTAGCGGGGTGAGGGATACGCAGTATTTT	CASSIQPPASGVRDTQYF
-	TRBV5-1	once	TRBJ2-7	TGCGCCAGCAGCTTGGGACAGTTCGGGGAGCAGTACTTC	CASSLGQFGEQYF
TRBD1	TRBV7-9	-	TRBJ2-3	TGTGCCAGCAGCGTCGGGACAGCTGGGGATACGCAGTATTTT	CASSVGTAGDTQYF
-	TRBV7-9	-	TRBJ1-2	TGTGCCAGCAGCTTCGGACAGTCTAACTATGGCTACACCTTC	CASSFGQSNYGYTF
-	TRBV5-1	once	TRBJ2-5	TGCGCCAGCAGCTCCCGGGGACAAGAGACCCAGTACTTC	CASSSRGQETQYF
-	TRBV18	-	TRBJ2-1	TGTGCCAGCTCACCCACGAGGGATGAGCAGTTCTTC	CASSPTRDEQFF
TRBD2	TRBV9	-	TRBJ2-2	TGTGCCAGCAGTGGACTAGCGGGAGAGGGCACCGGGGAGCTGTTTTTT	CASSGLAGEGTGELFF
-	TRBV5-4	-	TRBJ2-1	TGTGCCAGCCGGCCTCAGCGGAGCTCCTACAATGAGCAGTTCTTC	CASRPQRSSYNEQFF
TRBD1	TRBV19	-	TRBJ1-5	TGTGCCAGTAGTGACAGGGCAAAACAGCCCCAGCATTTT	CASSDRAKQPQHF
TRBD1	TRBV27	-	TRBJ2-7	TGTGCCAGCAGCTCGACAGGGATCGAGCAGTACTTC	CASSSTGIEQYF
TRBD1	TRBV7-2	-	TRBJ1-3	TGTGCCAGCAGCGTACAGGGGCCACGATACACCATATATTTT	CASSVQGPRYTIYF
TRBD1	TRBV30	-	TRBJ1-2	TGTGCCTGGACTCGCGGACAGGGTATTAACTATGGCTACACCTTC	CAWTRGQGINYGYTF
-	TRBV9	-	TRBJ1-3	TGTGCCAGCAGCCCCCAGGGGCAGGGAAACACCATATATTTT	CASSPQGQGNTIYF
TRBD1	TRBV5-1	-	TRBJ2-1	TGCGCCAGCAGTGAGGGGGCCGTCTCCTACAATGAGCAGTTCTTC	CASSEGAVSYNEQFF
TRBD2	TRBV7-8	-	TRBJ2-1	TGTGCCATTGGGACTAGCGGGCGCAATGAGCAGTTCTTC	CAIGTSGRNEQFF
TRBD2	TRBV19	-	TRBJ2-1	TGTGCCAGTAGGACTAGCGGAACCAATGAGCAGTTCTTC	CASRTSGTNEQFF
TRBD1	TRBV4-1	-	TRBJ1-4	TGCGCCAGTCTCGACAGGGGGCATGAAAAACTGTTTTTT	CASLDRGHEKLFF
TRBD1	TRBV9	-	TRBJ1-1	TGTGCCAGCAGCCGAACAGGGGGCCCGGGTCCGAACACTGAAGCTTTCTTT	CASSRTGGPGPNTEAFF
-	TRBV24-1	-	TRBJ2-2	TGTGCCACCAGTGATTTGCGACAGCCGTACACCGGGGAGCTGTTTTTT	CATSDLRQPYTGELFF
-	TRBV29-1	-	TRBJ1-4	TGCAGCGTTGAAGATCGCGCCCAAAATGAAAAACTGTTTTTT	CSVEDRAQNEKLFF
TRBD1	TRBV18	-	TRBJ2-2	TGTGCCAGCTCACCACCGACAGGGGTGGACACCGGGGAGCTGTTTTTT	CASSPPTGVDTGELFF
TRBD1	TRBV28	-	TRBJ1-2	TGTGCCAGCAGCTTAGGACAGGCCTTGGGCTACACCTTC	CASSLGQALGYTF
TRBD1	TRBV10-3	-	TRBJ1-6	TGTGCCATCAGCACCGGGACAGATAATTCACCCCTCCACTTT	CAISTGTDNSPLHF
-	TRBV11-2	-	TRBJ2-7	TGTGCCAGCAGCTTAGCTTCCCCCTTCGGCGAGCAGTACTTC	CASSLASPFGEQYF
-	TRBV10-3	few	TRBJ1-1	TGTGCCATCAGTGGATGGGGCCCGAACACTGAAGCTTTCTTT	CAISGWGPNTEAFF
TRBD2	TRBV30	-	TRBJ2-7	TGTGCCTGGACCGGGACTAGCGTATCCGAGCAGTACTTC	CAWTGTSVSEQYF
-	TRBV10-1	-	TRBJ1-1	TGCGCCAGCAGCCCCGAGGTGAACACTGAAGCTTTCTTT	CASSPEVNTEAFF
TRBD2	TRBV3-1/TRBV3-2	-	TRBJ2-5	TGTGCCAGCAGCCAAAGGGGGGGAACTAGCGGCGAAGAGACCCAGTACTTC	CASSQRGGTSGEETQYF
TRBD1	TRBV4-1	-	TRBJ2-7	TGCGCCAGCAGCCAAGATGGCGGACAGGGGAGATCCTACGAGCAGTACTTC	CASSQDGGQGRSYEQYF
-	TRBV10-3	-	TRBJ2-7	TGTGCCATCAGACAGGGCCTCTCCTACGAGCAGTACTTC	CAIRQGLSYEQYF
TRBD1	TRBV15	-	TRBJ1-2	TGTGCCACCAGCGGAATAGACAGGGACAGAGGCTATGGCTACACCTTC	CATSGIDRDRGYGYTF
-	TRBV7-2	-	TRBJ1-3	TGTGCCAGCAGCTTACGAGGGATTCGGGGGAACACCATATATTTT	CASSLRGIRGNTIYF
-	TRBV19	-	TRBJ1-2	TGTGCCAGTAGTATCCAGGCGGGCTATGGCTACACCTTC	CASSIQAGYGYTF
-	TRBV9	-	TRBJ1-5	TGTGCCAGCAGCGGAGGGCAGGACCACAATCAGCCCCAGCATTTT	CASSGGQDHNQPQHF
-	TRBV10-2	once	TRBJ2-2	TGCGCCAGCAGTGTAGGGGCAGCCACCGGGGAGCTGTTTTTT	CASSVGAATGELFF
-	TRBV7-2	-	TRBJ1-2	TGTGCCAGCAGCCGAACCGACAGCCATGGCTACACCTTC	CASSRTDSHGYTF
-	TRBV27	-	TRBJ2-3	TGTGCCAGTGGCAGGGCCTTCGCACACACAGATACGCAGTATTTT	CASGRAFAHTDTQYF
TRBD1	TRBV3-1/TRBV3-2	-	TRBJ1-4	TGTGCCAGCAGCCAACAGGGGGCAGGGGAAAAACTGTTTTTT	CASSQQGAGEKLFF
TRBD1	TRBV11-2	once	TRBJ2-5	TGTGCCAGCAGCTTAGGAACCAGGGACAGGGGACAAGAGACCCAGTACTTC	CASSLGTRDRGQETQYF
-	TRBV6-5	-	TRBJ1-1	TGTGCCAGCAGACTAAGGGGTTCCGACACTGAAGCTTTCTTT	CASRLRGSDTEAFF
TRBD2	TRBV18	-	TRBJ2-2	TGTGCCAGCTCAAGGGGACTAGCGTCGAACACCGGGGAGCTGTTTTTT	CASSRGLASNTGELFF
-	TRBV1	-	TRBJ2-3	TGCACCAGCAGCCAAGACACCGGCGGGAGGCGGGTCACAGATACGCAGTATTTT	CTSSQDTGGRRVTDTQYF
TRBD1	TRBV28	-	TRBJ2-1	TGTGCCAGCAGTTCGATAGCAGGGGGCGCTGGCTATGAGCAGTTCTTC	CASSSIAGGAGYEQFF
TRBD2	TRBV5-1	-	TRBJ2-1	TGCGCCAGCAGCTGGCCTAGTTCTAGCGGGAGGATCTACAATGAGCAGTTCTTC	CASSWPSSSGRIYNEQFF
TRBD2	TRBV10-3	-	TRBJ2-7	TGTGCCGCCGGCAGGGTAATGACTAGCGGGAGGGTCTGGGAGCAGTACTTC	CAAGRVMTSGRVWEQYF